Below are 3 T cell receptor beta chains sequenced from a single sample in a study of T-cell reconstitution after alpha-beta-depleted transplantation in children. Unique molecular identifiers tagged the TCRbeta library. TCRdb itself ran the PCR reads through MiXCR, one entry per CDR3 protein. The sample shows 350,000 to 450,000 distinct CDR3 sequences, approximately 12% of them seen only once. Material: PBMCs, obtained from the stem cell graft. The receptors stem from a human donor who donated a stem cell graft to a child with Fanconi anemia.

This clonotype was seen repeatedly, ten times or more. The chain uses TRBV12-3 or TRBV12-4 and TRBJ1-5, with D perhaps TRBD1 (5 bases). Between the trimmed V and J ends, which lost 3 bases and 3 bases, there was a span of 15 bases. CDR3 length: 16 residues. The CDR3 here is CASSFLMGGINQPQHF. CDR3 nucleotide sequence: TGTGCCAGCAGTTTTTTGATGGGGGGGATCAATCAGCCCCAGCATTTT.

The chain carries TRBV12-3 or TRBV12-4 and TRBJ2-1; D is possibly TRBD1 (5 bases). Trimming took off 6 bases at V and 6 bases at J, with 12 bases between the two ends. The CDR3 has 13 residues. The chain's CDR3 is CASSPGSRNEQFF. In DNA form, the CDR3 reads TGTGCCAGCAGCCCAGGGTCCCGCAATGAGCAGTTCTTC.

The table lists this clonotype with a few counts. V usage is TRBV5-1 and J usage is TRBJ1-5; TRBD1 matches 8 bases. The J segment lost 0 bases and the V segment lost 5 bases, leaving 10 bases of the junction unmatched. CDR3 size: 17 residues. Germline lookup yields CDR1 SGHRS and CDR2 YFSETQ. CDR3 nucleotides: TGCGCCAGCAGTCACACAGGGGGACGATATAGCAATCAGCCCCAGCATTTT. It yields the protein CASSHTGGRYSNQPQHF.